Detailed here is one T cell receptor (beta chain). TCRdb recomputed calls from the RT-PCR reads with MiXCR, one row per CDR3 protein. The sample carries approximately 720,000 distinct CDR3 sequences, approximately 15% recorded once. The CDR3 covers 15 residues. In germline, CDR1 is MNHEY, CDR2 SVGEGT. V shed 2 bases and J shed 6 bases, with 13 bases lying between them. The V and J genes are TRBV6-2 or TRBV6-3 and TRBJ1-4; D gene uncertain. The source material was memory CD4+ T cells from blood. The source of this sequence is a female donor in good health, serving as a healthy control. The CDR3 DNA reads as TGTGCCAGCAGTTACGGGGTCTCGTCGGATGAAAAACTGTTTTTT. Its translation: CASSYGVSSDEKLFF.